The 7 T cell receptor beta chains below all came from one sample that was sequenced in a study of graft-versus-host responses after intestinal transplantation. Clones were sequenced by immunoSEQ multiplex PCR, and TCRdb holds only the in-frame ones, with some missing. This table holds some 79,000 clones, 85% to 90% found once. Their antigens remain unidentified. The sample here was unstimulated CD4+ T cells sorted from spleen or lymph node cells, taken before intestinal transplant. These TCRs come from a human donor who received an intestinal transplant.

J is TRBJ1-5 and V is TRBV28, with 11 bases aligning to TRBD1. Germline V gene data show CDR1 as MDHEN and CDR2 as SYDVKM. V trimming: 7 bases; J trimming: 6 bases; junction bases outside the gene matches: 8. There are 15 residues in the CDR3. For the CDR3, the DNA is TGTGCCAGCACCCTCCGGGACAGGGGGGGTCAGCCCCAGCATTTT. Translation: CASTLRDRGGQPQHF.

The chain uses TRBV5-1 and TRBJ1-1, with no clear D. The CDR3 is made up of 13 amino acids. The V end lost 5 bases, the J end lost 0 bases, and 8 bases lay between the germline ends. Germline CDR1 reads SGHRS; CDR2 reads YFSETQ. The CDR3 region is CASRSGMNTEAFF. DNA for the CDR3: TGCGCCAGCAGGTCCGGGATGAACACTGAAGCTTTCTTT. Full variable domain (missing parts from reference TRBV5-1 and TRBJ1-1): KAGVTQTPRYLIKTRGQQVTLSCSPISGHRSVSWYQQTPGQGLQFLFEYFSETQRNKGNFPGRFSGRQFSNSRSEMNVSTLELGDSALYLCASRSGMNTEAFFGQGTRLTVV.

The V call is TRBV10-2, the J call TRBJ2-2; D is possibly TRBD2 (7 bases). Germline V lookup: CDR1 WSHSY, CDR2 SAAADI. The V end was cut by 10 bases, the J end by 0 bases, with 15 bases between. The CDR3 is 15 amino acids. The CDR3 sequence: CATLGGRANTGELFF. CDR3 coding DNA: TGCGCCACACTCGGGGGGCGCGCGAACACCGGGGAGCTGTTTTTT.

The CDR3 here is CASSDKGLAGGKQFF. Here the CDR3 DNA reads TGTGCCAGCAGTGACAAAGGACTAGCGGGGGGGAAGCAGTTCTTC. This chain links TRBV25-1 with TRBJ2-1; 15 positions match TRBD2. The length of the CDR3 is 15 residues. V gave up 3 bases and J gave up 11 bases; unmatched junction bases: 5. Germline CDR1 MGHDK, CDR2 SYGVNS.

This clone has more than one count but fewer than ten. The chain has TRBV27 and TRBJ2-5; 7 bases align to TRBD2. The CDR3 sequence is 14 residues long. V was pared by 0 bases and J by 5 bases, with 3 bases of the junction left unmatched. Germline V gives CDR1 MNHEY, CDR2 SMNVEV (reference sequence). CDR3 amino acids: CASSLSVGGETQYF. As DNA, the CDR3 is TGTGCCAGCAGTTTATCGGTCGGGGGGGAGACCCAGTACTTC.

The CDR3: CASSDRTAEAFF. As DNA, the CDR3 is TGTGCCAGCAGCGACCGGACAGCTGAAGCTTTCTTT. The genes are TRBV5-4 and TRBJ1-1; possibly TRBD1 for D (6 bases). V was shortened by 4 bases and J by 6 bases, with 10 bases between the two germline ends. Germline-derived CDR1 and CDR2 are SGHNT and YYREEE (reference sequence). The CDR3 loop spans 12 amino acids.

This clone appeared once. The J gene is TRBJ1-5, the V gene TRBV15, with 12 bases lining up with TRBD1. The germline V gene has CDR1 LNHNV and CDR2 YYDKDF (reference sequence). The CDR3 runs to 19 residues. Germline trimming cut 3 bases from V and 1 base from J; bases unmatched to any gene: 10. For the CDR3, the DNA is TGTGCCACCAGCAGGTCGGGGACAGGGGGCGGCGTGAGCAATCAGCCCCAGCATTTT. Amino acids: CATSRSGTGGGVSNQPQHF.